This T cell receptor beta chain comes out of a study of T cell changes during pregnancy in multiple sclerosis. The CDR3 extends over 15 amino acids. V lost 2 bases, J lost 2 bases, and 10 bases lay in between. Germline loops: CDR1 MNHNS, CDR2 SASEGT. The protocol was immunoSEQ multiplex PCR, while the TCRdb copy is restricted to in-frame clones and leaves out a portion. The table lists more than 65,000 clones, just over 90% of them singletons, with roughly 0.21% in the top ten. The genes are TRBV6-1 and TRBJ2-1, with D possibly matching TRBD1 (6 bases). This material consisted of CD4+ T cells from peripheral blood mononuclear cells, taken before pregnancy. The TCR sequence derives from a female donor with multiple sclerosis, enrolled in a pregnancy study. Here the CDR3 DNA reads TGTGCCAGCAGTGAATACGGGGACACCTACAATGAGCAGTTCTTC. Its protein is CASSEYGDTYNEQFF.